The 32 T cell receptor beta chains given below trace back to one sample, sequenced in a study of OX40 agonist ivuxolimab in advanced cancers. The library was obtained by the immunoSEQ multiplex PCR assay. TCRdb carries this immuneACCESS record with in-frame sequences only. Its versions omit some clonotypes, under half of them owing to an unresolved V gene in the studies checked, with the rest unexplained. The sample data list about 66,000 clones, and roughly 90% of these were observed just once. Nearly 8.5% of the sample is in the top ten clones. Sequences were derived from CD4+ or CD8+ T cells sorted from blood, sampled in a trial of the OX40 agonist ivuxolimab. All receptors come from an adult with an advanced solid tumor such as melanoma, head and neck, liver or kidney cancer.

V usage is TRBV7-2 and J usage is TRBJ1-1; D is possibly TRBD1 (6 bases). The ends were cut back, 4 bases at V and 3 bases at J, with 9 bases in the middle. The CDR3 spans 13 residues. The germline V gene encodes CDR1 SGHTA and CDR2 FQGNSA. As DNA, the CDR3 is TGTGCCAGCAGCTCAACAGGGCACACTGAAGCTTTCTTT. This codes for CASSSTGHTEAFF.

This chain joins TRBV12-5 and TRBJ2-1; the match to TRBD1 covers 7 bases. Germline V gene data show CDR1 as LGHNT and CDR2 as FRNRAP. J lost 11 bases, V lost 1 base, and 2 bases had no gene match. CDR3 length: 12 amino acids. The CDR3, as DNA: TGTGCTAGTGGTTTGGGACAGGGTAAGCAGTTCTTC. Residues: CASGLGQGKQFF. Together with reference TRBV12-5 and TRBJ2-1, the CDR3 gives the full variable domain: DARVTQTPRHKVTEMGQEVTMRCQPILGHNTVFWYRQTMMQGLELLAYFRNRAPLDDSGMPKDRFSAEMPDATLATLKIQPSEPRDSAVYFCASGLGQGKQFFGPGTRLTVL.

CDR3 amino acids: CASSARVFADTQYF. As DNA, the CDR3 is TGTGCCAGCAGTGCGAGAGTGTTCGCAGATACGCAGTATTTT. V and J are TRBV2 and TRBJ2-3; D gene uncertain. Germline values: CDR1 SNHLY, CDR2 FYNNEI. Trimming took off 4 bases at V and 4 bases at J, with 12 bases between the two ends. The CDR3 totals 14 residues.

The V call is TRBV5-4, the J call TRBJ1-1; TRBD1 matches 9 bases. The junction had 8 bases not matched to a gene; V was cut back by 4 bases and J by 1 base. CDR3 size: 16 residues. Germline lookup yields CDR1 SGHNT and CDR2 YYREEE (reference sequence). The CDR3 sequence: CASSLDRGKANTEAFF. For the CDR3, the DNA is TGTGCCAGCAGCCTGGACAGGGGAAAGGCGAACACTGAAGCTTTCTTT.

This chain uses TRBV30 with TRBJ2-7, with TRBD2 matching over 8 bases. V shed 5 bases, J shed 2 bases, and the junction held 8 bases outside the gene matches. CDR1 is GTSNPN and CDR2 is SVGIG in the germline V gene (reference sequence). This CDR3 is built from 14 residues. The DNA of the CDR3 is TGTGCCTGGGCGGGGGGAAATGGTGCCTACGAGCAGTACTTC. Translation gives CAWAGGNGAYEQYF.

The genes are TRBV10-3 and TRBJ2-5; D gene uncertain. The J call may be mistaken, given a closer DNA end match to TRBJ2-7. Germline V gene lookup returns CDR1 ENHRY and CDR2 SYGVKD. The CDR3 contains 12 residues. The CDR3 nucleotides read TGTGCCATCAGTGGTCAAGGCTACGAGCAGTACTTC. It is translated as CAISGQGYEQYF.

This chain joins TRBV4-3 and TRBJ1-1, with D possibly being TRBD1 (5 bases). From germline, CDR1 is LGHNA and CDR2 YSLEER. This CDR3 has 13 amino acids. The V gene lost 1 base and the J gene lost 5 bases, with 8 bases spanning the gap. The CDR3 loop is CASSQGGFTEAFF. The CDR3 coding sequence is TGCGCCAGCAGCCAAGGGGGGTTTACTGAAGCTTTCTTT.

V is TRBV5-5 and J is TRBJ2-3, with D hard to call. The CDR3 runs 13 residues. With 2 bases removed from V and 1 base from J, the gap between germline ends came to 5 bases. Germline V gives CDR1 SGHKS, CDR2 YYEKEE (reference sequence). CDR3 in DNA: TGTGCCAGCAGCTTAACCCGCACAGATACGCAGTATTTT. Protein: CASSLTRTDTQYF.

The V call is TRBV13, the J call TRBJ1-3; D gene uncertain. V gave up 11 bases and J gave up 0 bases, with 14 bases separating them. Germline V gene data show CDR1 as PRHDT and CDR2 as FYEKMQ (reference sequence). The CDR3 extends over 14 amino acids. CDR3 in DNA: TGTGCCGGAACTCGGAGGAGCTCTGGAAACACCATATATTTT. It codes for CAGTRRSSGNTIYF.

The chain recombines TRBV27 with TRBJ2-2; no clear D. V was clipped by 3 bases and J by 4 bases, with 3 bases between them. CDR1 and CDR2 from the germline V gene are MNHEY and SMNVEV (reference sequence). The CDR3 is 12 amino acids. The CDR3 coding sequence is TGTGCCAGCAGTTTTAGCACCGGGGAGCTGTTTTTT. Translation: CASSFSTGELFF.

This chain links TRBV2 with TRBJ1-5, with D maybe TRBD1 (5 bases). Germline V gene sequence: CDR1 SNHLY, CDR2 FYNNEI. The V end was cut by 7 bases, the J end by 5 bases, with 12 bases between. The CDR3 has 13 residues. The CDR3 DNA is TGTGCCAGCAAGCCGACAGAAGATCAGCCCCAGCATTTT. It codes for CASKPTEDQPQHF.

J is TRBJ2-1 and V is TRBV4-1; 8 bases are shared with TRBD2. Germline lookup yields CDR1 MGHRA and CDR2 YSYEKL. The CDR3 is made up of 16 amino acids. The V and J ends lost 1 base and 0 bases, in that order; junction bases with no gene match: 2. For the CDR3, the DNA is TGCGCCAGCAGCCAAGTGGCGGGAGGCTCCTACAATGAGCAGTTCTTC. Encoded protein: CASSQVAGGSYNEQFF.

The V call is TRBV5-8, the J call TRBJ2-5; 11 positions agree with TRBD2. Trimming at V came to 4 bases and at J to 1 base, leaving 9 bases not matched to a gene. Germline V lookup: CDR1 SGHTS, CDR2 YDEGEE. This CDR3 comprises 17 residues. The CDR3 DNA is TGTGCCAGCAGCCGACAATCGACTAGCGGGGCCCAAGAGACCCAGTACTTC. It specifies CASSRQSTSGAQETQYF.

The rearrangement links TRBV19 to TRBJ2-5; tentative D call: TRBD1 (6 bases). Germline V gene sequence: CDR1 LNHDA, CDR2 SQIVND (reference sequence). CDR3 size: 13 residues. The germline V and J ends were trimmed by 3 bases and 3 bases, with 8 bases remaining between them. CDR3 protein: CASSIRQEETQYF. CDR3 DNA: TGTGCCAGTAGTATCAGACAGGAAGAGACCCAGTACTTC.

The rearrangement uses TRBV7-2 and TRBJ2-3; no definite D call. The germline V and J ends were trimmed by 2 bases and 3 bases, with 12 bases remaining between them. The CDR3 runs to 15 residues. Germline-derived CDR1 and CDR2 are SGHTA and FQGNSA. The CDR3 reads CASSLFGQRTDTQYF. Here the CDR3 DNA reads TGTGCCAGCAGCTTATTTGGTCAGAGGACAGATACGCAGTATTTT.

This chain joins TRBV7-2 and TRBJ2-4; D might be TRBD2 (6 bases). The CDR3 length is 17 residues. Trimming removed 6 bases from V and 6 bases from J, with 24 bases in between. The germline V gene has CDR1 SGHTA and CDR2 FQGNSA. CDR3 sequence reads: CASSLKGRGWRGNIQYF. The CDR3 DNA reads TGTGCCAGCAGTCTAAAGGGCCGGGGGTGGCGAGGAAACATTCAGTACTTC.

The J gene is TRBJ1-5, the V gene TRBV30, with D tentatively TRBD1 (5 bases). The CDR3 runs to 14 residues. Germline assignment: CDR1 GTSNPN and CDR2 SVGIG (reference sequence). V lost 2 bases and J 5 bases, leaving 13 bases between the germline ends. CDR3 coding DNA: TGTGCCTGGAGTACGGGGGGAGGGTATCAGCCCCAGCATTTT. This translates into CAWSTGGGYQPQHF.

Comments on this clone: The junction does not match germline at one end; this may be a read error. This CDR3 reads CASSAGQGRNNEAFF. The DNA for the CDR3 is TGTGCCAGCAGTGCGGGACAGGGGCGGAACAATGAAGCTTTCTTT. V and J are TRBV6-1 and TRBJ1-1; 10 positions agree with TRBD1. Germline V gene data show CDR1 as MNHNS and CDR2 as SASEGT. The CDR3 has 15 residues.

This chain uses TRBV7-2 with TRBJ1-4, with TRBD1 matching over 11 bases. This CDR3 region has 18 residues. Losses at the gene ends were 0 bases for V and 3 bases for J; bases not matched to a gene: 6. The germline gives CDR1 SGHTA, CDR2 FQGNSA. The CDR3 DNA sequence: TGTGCCAGCAGCTTAGCCGGGACAGGGGGTGGACCTAATGAAAAACTGTTTTTT. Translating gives CASSLAGTGGGPNEKLFF.

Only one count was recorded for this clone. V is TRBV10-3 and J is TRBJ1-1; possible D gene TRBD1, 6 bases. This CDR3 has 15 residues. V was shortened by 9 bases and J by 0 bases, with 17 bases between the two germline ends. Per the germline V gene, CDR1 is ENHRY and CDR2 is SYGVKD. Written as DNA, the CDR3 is TGTGCCATAAAGGGGGGCAGCTTCATGAACACTGAAGCTTTCTTT. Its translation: CAIKGGSFMNTEAFF.

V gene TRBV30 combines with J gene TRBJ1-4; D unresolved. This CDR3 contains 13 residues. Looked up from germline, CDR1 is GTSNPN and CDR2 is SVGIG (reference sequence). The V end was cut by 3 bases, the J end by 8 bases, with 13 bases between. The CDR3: CAWRRSIGEKLFF. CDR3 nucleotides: TGTGCCTGGAGGAGGAGCATCGGGGAAAAACTGTTTTTT.

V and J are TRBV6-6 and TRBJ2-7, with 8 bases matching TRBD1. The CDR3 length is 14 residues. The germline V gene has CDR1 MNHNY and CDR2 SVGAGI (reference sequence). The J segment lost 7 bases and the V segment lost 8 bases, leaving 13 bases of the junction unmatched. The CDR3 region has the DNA TGTGCCAGCTCACAGGGCAGGGGGCTCGGGGAGCAGTACTTC. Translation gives CASSQGRGLGEQYF.

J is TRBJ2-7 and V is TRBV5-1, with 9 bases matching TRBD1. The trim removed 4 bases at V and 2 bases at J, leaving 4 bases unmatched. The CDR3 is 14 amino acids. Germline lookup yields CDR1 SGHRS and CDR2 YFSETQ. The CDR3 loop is CASSPTGGAYEQYF. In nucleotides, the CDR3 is TGCGCCAGCAGCCCGACAGGGGGGGCCTACGAGCAGTACTTC.

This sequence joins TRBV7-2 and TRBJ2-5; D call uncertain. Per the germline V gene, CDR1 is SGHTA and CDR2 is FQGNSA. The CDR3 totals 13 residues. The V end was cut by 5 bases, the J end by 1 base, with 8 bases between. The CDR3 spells CASSRTTQETQYF. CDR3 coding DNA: TGTGCCAGCAGCCGAACTACCCAAGAGACCCAGTACTTC.

The chain's CDR3 is CASSFPGAGEQYF. The DNA for the CDR3 is TGTGCCAGCAGCTTTCCAGGAGCCGGCGAGCAGTACTTC. The chain recombines TRBV5-4 with TRBJ2-7; D is uncertain. Germline V CDR1 and CDR2: SGHNT, YYREEE (reference sequence). With 2 bases removed from V and 6 bases from J, the gap between germline ends came to 12 bases. The CDR3 length is 13 residues.

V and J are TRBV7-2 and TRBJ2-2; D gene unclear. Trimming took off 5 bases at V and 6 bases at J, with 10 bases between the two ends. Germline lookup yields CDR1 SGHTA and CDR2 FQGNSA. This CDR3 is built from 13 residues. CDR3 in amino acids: CASSRDSPGELFF. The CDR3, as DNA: TGTGCCAGCAGCAGAGACTCGCCCGGGGAGCTGTTTTTT.

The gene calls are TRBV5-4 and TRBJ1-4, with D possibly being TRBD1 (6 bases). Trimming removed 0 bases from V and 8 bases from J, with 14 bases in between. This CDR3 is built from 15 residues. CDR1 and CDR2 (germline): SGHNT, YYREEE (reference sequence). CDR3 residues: CASSLGGGGEEKLFF. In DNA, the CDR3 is TGTGCCAGCAGCTTGGGAGGTGGGGGCGAAGAAAAACTGTTTTTT.

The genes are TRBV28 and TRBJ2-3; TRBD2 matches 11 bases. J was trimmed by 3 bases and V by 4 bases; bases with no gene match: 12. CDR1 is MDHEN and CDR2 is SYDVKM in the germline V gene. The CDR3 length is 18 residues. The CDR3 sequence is CASSSLAGGILITDTQYF. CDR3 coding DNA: TGTGCCAGCAGTTCGCTAGCGGGGGGTATTCTCATAACAGATACGCAGTATTTT.

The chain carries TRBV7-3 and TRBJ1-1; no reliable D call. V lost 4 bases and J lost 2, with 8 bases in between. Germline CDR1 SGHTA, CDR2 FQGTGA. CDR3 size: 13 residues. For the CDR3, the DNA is TGTGCCAGCAGCTCGTTTCAAAACACTGAAGCTTTCTTT. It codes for CASSSFQNTEAFF. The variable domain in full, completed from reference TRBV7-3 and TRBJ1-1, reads GAGVSQTPSNKVTEKGKYVELRCDPISGHTALYWYRQSLGQGPEFLIYFQGTGAADDSGLPNDRFFAVRPEGSVSTLKIQRTERGDSAVYLCASSSFQNTEAFFGQGTRLTVV.

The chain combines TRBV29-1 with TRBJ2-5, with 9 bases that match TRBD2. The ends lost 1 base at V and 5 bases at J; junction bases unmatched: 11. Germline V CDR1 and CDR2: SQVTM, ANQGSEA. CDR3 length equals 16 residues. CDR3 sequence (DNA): TGCAGCGTTGAAGGGTATCCTAGCGGGGATGTCGAGACCCAGTACTTC. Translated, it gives CSVEGYPSGDVETQYF.

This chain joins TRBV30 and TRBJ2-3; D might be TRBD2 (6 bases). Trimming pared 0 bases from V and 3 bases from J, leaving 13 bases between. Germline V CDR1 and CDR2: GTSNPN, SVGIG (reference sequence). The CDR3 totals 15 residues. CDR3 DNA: TGTGCCTGGAGTGTAGGCGGAGGGGAGACAGATACGCAGTATTTT. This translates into CAWSVGGGETDTQYF.

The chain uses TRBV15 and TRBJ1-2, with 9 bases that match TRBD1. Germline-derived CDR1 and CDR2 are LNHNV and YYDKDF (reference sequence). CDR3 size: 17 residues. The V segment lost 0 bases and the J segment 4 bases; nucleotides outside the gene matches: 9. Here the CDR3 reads CATSRDNLGQGLYGYTF. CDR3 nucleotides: TGTGCCACCAGCAGAGATAATTTGGGACAGGGACTCTATGGCTACACCTTC.